A single sample gave rise to the 32 T cell receptor beta chains below, sequenced in a study of post-analysis software for immune sequencing data. Study results and limitations: Roughly 5 TRBV segments (TRBV5-6, TRBV5-1 and TRBV20-1 among them) occurred more frequently in patients than in controls.

For these receptors, no antigen is known. Unique molecular identifiers tagged the TCR beta cDNA libraries. Via MiXCR, TCRdb re-called the PCR reads, giving one row per CDR3 protein. Here the sample spans around 200,000 distinct CDR3 sequences, approximately 30% being singletons. The sequencing input was blood. Source of these receptors: a girl aged 2-17 years with multiple sclerosis.

This chain uses TRBV24-1 with TRBJ2-7, with a weak D call TRBD2 (5 bases). The J call could be wrong; TRBJ2-5 is a better fit for the DNA end. The CDR3 spans 17 residues. Germline V CDR1 and CDR2: KGHDR, SFDVKD. The CDR3 DNA reads TGTGCCACCAGTGATACTCGGTCCTGGGAGACCCAAGAGACCCAGTACTTC. Translation gives CATSDTRSWETQETQYF.

As to this clonotype: This may be a read error, as it is one base from a much larger clone. The CDR3 sequence is CASSLSSSVDEQYF. The DNA of the CDR3 is TGCGCCAGCAGCCTCTCCAGTTCTGTAGACGAGCAGTACTTC. This sequence joins TRBV5-1 and TRBJ2-7; D unresolved. The CDR3 extends over 14 amino acids. Germline CDR1 is SGHRS and CDR2 is YFSETQ. The V end lost 4 bases, the J end lost 5 bases, and 16 bases lay between the germline ends.

About this clonotype: A much bigger clone sits one base away, suggesting this may be a read error. The rearrangement joins TRBV28 to TRBJ2-5; D is possibly TRBD1 or TRBD2 (6 bases each). The germline CDR1 and CDR2 sequences are MDHEN and SYDVKM. This CDR3 has 14 amino acids. CDR3 in amino acids: CVTNIPGQTGEQYF. The CDR3 DNA reads as TGTGTCACTAATATCCCGGGACAAACGGGGGAGCAGTACTTC.

The V gene is TRBV5-6, the J gene TRBJ2-2; D is ambiguous. The germline V gene has CDR1 SGHDT and CDR2 YYEEEE. V dropped 1 base and J dropped 11 bases, with 9 bases sitting between them. This CDR3 is built from 12 residues. The chain's CDR3 is CASSLFPSELFF. CDR3 in DNA: TGTGCCAGCAGCTTGTTTCCCAGTGAGCTGTTTTTT.

This clonotype was detected only a few times. The chain recombines TRBV12-3 or TRBV12-4 with TRBJ1-2; 10 bases align to TRBD1. The CDR3 has 14 residues. V was pared by 6 bases and J by 8 bases, with 9 bases of the junction left unmatched. The CDR3 region is CASSPGTGVLGYTF. CDR3 nucleotide sequence: TGTGCCAGCAGCCCCGGGACAGGGGTTTTGGGCTACACCTTC.

The chain joins TRBV5-1 to TRBJ1-5; weak D call: TRBD1 (5 bases). With 0 bases removed from V and 4 bases from J, the gap between germline ends came to 8 bases. The CDR3 consists of 14 residues. Germline V gene lookup returns CDR1 SGHRS and CDR2 YFSETQ. The CDR3 DNA reads TGCGCCAGCAGCTTGGCGGGGGTAAATCAGCCCCAGCATTTT. Its translation: CASSLAGVNQPQHF.

Concerning this clonotype itself: One base away lies a much larger clone, so this may be a sequencing read error. The chain links TRBV12-3 or TRBV12-4 to TRBJ2-7; 9 bases line up with TRBD1. This CDR3 has 14 residues. The CDR3 protein is CAGSYDRGIYEQYF. For the CDR3, the DNA is TGTGCCGGCAGCTACGACAGGGGGATTTACGAGCAGTACTTC.

This clonotype was observed a handful of times. V and J are TRBV6-5 and TRBJ2-7; 8 nucleotides line up with TRBD1. This CDR3 has 15 amino acids. Trimming removed 2 bases from V and 5 bases from J; junction bases left unmatched: 8. Germline V lookup: CDR1 MNHEY, CDR2 SVGAGI. CDR3 loop: CASSYGRTGPHEQYF. CDR3 coding DNA: TGTGCCAGCAGTTACGGGCGGACAGGGCCCCACGAGCAGTACTTC.

This clonotype was seen a handful of times. The chain is built from TRBV27 and TRBJ2-5, with 11 bases that match TRBD1. Germline CDR1 is MNHEY and CDR2 is SMNVEV (reference sequence). Trimming took 4 bases from V and 2 from J; bases not matched to a gene: 12. The CDR3 covers 18 residues. The CDR3 nucleotides read TGTGCCAGCAGTTCCCTCCTCCGGGACAGGGGGGGACAAGAGACCCAGTACTTC. Residues: CASSSLLRDRGGQETQYF.

The sample holds many counts of this clonotype. The V call is TRBV12-3 or TRBV12-4, the J call TRBJ1-5; TRBD1 matches 7 bases. The CDR3 has 14 residues. Trimming at V came to 3 bases and at J to 2 bases, leaving 1 base not matched to a gene. CDR3 nucleotides: TGTGCCAGCAGTTTTGGACAGGGCAATCAGCCCCAGCATTTT. Translation gives CASSFGQGNQPQHF.

In this sample, this clonotype turned up many times. The chain employs TRBV5-1 and TRBJ2-1, with D maybe TRBD2 (5 bases). Trimming took 3 bases from V and 3 from J, leaving 10 bases between them. CDR3 length: 14 amino acids. Germline loops: CDR1 SGHRS, CDR2 YFSETQ. The CDR3 protein is CASSSGLNYNEQFF. CDR3 DNA sequence: TGCGCCAGCAGCTCCGGACTTAACTACAATGAGCAGTTCTTC.

A note on this clonotype: This clone may be a read error of a much larger clone one base away. The chain joins TRBV20-1 to TRBJ1-2, with D hard to call. The CDR3 covers 11 residues. Germline assignment: CDR1 DFQATT and CDR2 SNEGSKA (reference sequence). CDR3 nucleotides: TGCAGGGCTAGAGAGAGCTATGGCTACACCTTC. It encodes CRARESYGYTF.

The rearrangement links TRBV12-3 or TRBV12-4 to TRBJ1-5; D perhaps matches TRBD1 (5 bases). The CDR3 sequence is 14 residues long. V was trimmed by 6 bases and J by 3 bases, leaving 12 bases between them. DNA for the CDR3: TGTGCCAGCAGAGTCGGGGGGTACAATCAGCCCCAGCATTTT. It is translated as CASRVGGYNQPQHF.

This clonotype turned up a few times. The rearrangement uses TRBV6-6 and TRBJ1-1, with 7 bases aligning to TRBD1. CDR3 length: 13 residues. The J segment lost 2 bases and the V segment lost 6 bases, leaving 3 bases of the junction unmatched. Germline V lookup: CDR1 MNHNY, CDR2 SVGAGI (reference sequence). For the CDR3, the DNA is TGTGCCAGCAGATACAGGGGCAACACTGAAGCTTTCTTT. As protein: CASRYRGNTEAFF.

This clonotype was recorded a few times. V is TRBV30 and J is TRBJ1-1, with D possibly matching TRBD1 (5 bases). The length of the CDR3 is 14 residues. Trimming stripped 2 bases from V and 0 bases from J, with 10 bases between. Germline-derived CDR1 and CDR2 are GTSNPN and SVGIG (reference sequence). The chain's CDR3 is CAWSHDRLNTEAFF. The CDR3 DNA sequence: TGTGCCTGGAGTCATGACAGATTGAACACTGAAGCTTTCTTT.

This clonotype was found a few times. This chain connects TRBV21-1 to TRBJ2-3; the D call of TRBD1 is as the table states it, not checked on the DNA. TRBV21-1 is recorded as a pseudogene. The CDR3 contains 17 residues. The CDR3, as DNA: TGTGCCAGCAGCAAAGATGGTTGGGGGAGAAGCACAGATACGCAGTATTTT. This sequence encodes CASSKDGWGRSTDTQYF.

The rearrangement uses TRBV12-3 or TRBV12-4 and TRBJ1-5; D gene unclear. The CDR3 is 15 residues long. Trimming stripped 6 bases from V and 6 bases from J, with 18 bases between. CDR3 sequence reads: CASSPDVGVGQPQHF. CDR3 in DNA: TGTGCCAGCAGCCCTGACGTCGGGGTTGGTCAGCCCCAGCATTTT.

On this clonotype: With a much larger clone just one base away, this may be a read error. This chain connects TRBV5-1 to TRBJ2-7; D call uncertain. The CDR3 runs to 12 residues. Germline assignment: CDR1 SGHRS and CDR2 YFSETQ. The V and J ends lost 4 bases and 3 bases respectively, with 8 bases between them. This chain's CDR3 is CASSQDVYEQYF. The CDR3 DNA reads as TGCGCCAGCAGCCAAGACGTCTACGAGCAGTACTTC.

The CDR3 loop is CASSSGTVTGTDTQYF. DNA for the CDR3: TGTGCCAGCAGTTCCGGGACAGTAACGGGCACAGATACGCAGTATTTT. This chain joins TRBV28 and TRBJ2-3, with 7 bases aligning to TRBD1. The ends lost 4 bases at V and 1 base at J; junction bases unmatched: 8. This CDR3 contains 16 residues. CDR1 MDHEN and CDR2 SYDVKM come from the germline V gene.

This clonotype was counted between two and nine times. V gene TRBV7-2 combines with J gene TRBJ1-1, with D perhaps TRBD1 (6 bases). Trimming removed 1 base from V and 10 bases from J, with 16 bases in between. Germline V gene data show CDR1 as SGHTA and CDR2 as FQGNSA. The CDR3 spans 14 residues. The CDR3 protein is CASSLGGARERAFF. As DNA, the CDR3 is TGTGCCAGCAGCTTAGGGGGGGCGCGGGAGCGAGCTTTCTTT.

The rearrangement uses TRBV7-2 and TRBJ1-1; D is unclear. There are 14 residues in the CDR3. Trimming shortened V by 1 base and J by 0 bases, and 6 bases separated the two germline ends. The germline V gene encodes CDR1 SGHTA and CDR2 FQGNSA. The CDR3 DNA follows: TGTGCCAGCAGCTTAGGGTTCATGAACACTGAAGCTTTCTTT. Encoded protein: CASSLGFMNTEAFF.

This clonotype was detected only a few times. The chain combines TRBV29-1 with TRBJ1-1; D is ambiguous. CDR1 SQVTM and CDR2 ANQGSEA come from the germline V gene. The CDR3 is 13 amino acids. The V gene lost 4 bases and the J gene lost 0 bases, with 9 bases spanning the gap. As DNA, the CDR3 is TGCAGCGTTGGACCGTTTATGAACACTGAAGCTTTCTTT. Its translation is CSVGPFMNTEAFF.

The sample holds a few counts of this clonotype. The chain recombines TRBV19 with TRBJ2-5; D is unclear. V lost 3 bases to trimming and J lost 1 base, with 12 bases between them. The CDR3 length is 15 residues. Per germline, CDR1 LNHDA and CDR2 SQIVND (reference sequence). For the CDR3, the DNA is TGTGCCAGTAGTATTAGCCCCGTTACCCAAGAGACCCAGTACTTC. This gives the protein CASSISPVTQETQYF.

About this clonotype itself: A read error may account for a junction end that differs from germline. This chain joins TRBV5-1 and TRBJ1-1; no definite D call. This CDR3 has 13 amino acids. CDR1 is SGHRS, CDR2 YFSETQ, per germline. DNA for the CDR3: TGCGCCAGCAGCCACGGAGGGAGCACTGAAGCTGTCTTT. Translating it yields CASSHGGSTEAVF.

This clonotype was found many times. The V call is TRBV29-1, the J call TRBJ2-5; D gene ambiguous. Trimming took 4 bases from V and 7 from J, leaving 13 bases between them. Germline CDR1 and CDR2: SQVTM and ANQGSEA. This CDR3 has 12 amino acids. CDR3 in DNA: TGCAGCGTTGGCGGCCGACTTGGGACCCAGTACTTC. Its protein product is CSVGGRLGTQYF.

The gene calls are TRBV7-2 and TRBJ2-3; D is unresolved. Trimming took off 0 bases at V and 5 bases at J, with 15 bases between the two ends. The germline CDR1 and CDR2 sequences are SGHTA and FQGNSA. This CDR3 has 16 residues. The CDR3 sequence: CASSLAPSSGVDTQYF. The CDR3 DNA sequence: TGTGCCAGCAGCTTAGCGCCCAGCTCTGGAGTAGATACGCAGTATTTT.

This chain links TRBV14 with TRBJ2-1; the match to TRBD2 covers 10 bases. The CDR3 has 15 residues. The V and J ends lost 1 base and 6 bases, in that order; junction bases with no gene match: 3. The V gene's germline CDR1 is SGHDN and CDR2 FVKESK. CDR3 DNA sequence: TGTGCCAGCAGCCAAGCTGGGACTAGCGCCAATGAGCAGTTCTTC. It specifies CASSQAGTSANEQFF.

In the case of this clonotype: A read error may be the cause here, since a much bigger clone is one base away. V is TRBV5-1 and J is TRBJ2-4; 9 positions agree with TRBD2. The CDR3 spans 15 residues. V dropped 3 bases and J dropped 13; count of bases not matched to a gene: 14. Germline V CDR1 and CDR2: SGHRS, YFSETQ. The CDR3 DNA reads as TGCGCCAGCAGCTGGACCGGGACTAGCTTAAATGAGCAGTACTTC. Its protein product is CASSWTGTSLNEQYF.

A word on this clonotype: Since a much larger clone is just one base distant, this may be a read error. The chain carries TRBV28 and TRBJ2-1, with 7 bases that match TRBD1. Germline V gene sequence: CDR1 MDHEN, CDR2 SYDVKM. V was pared by 8 bases and J by 10 bases, with 11 bases of the junction left unmatched. CDR3 length equals 13 residues. The CDR3 spells CASGRGKPYEQFF. The CDR3 region has the DNA TGTGCCAGCGGCAGGGGGAAACCCTACGAGCAGTTCTTC.

About this clonotype: A read error may explain this, as a much larger clone is one base away. This chain links TRBV7-6 with TRBJ2-5; D possibly uses TRBD1 or TRBD2 (5 bases each). Germline V gene data show CDR1 as SGHVS and CDR2 as FNYEAQ. The CDR3 is 13 amino acids. The V end lost 5 bases, the J end lost 11 bases, and 18 bases lay between the germline ends. CDR3: CASSPGRWREQYF. CDR3 in DNA: TGTGCCAGCAGCCCGGGACGGTGGCGTGAGCAGTACTTC.

On this clonotype itself: A much larger clone is a single base away; this may be a read error. This sequence joins TRBV20-1 and TRBJ1-5; D remains ambiguous. V lost 7 bases, J lost 3 bases, and 13 bases lay in between. This CDR3 region has 13 residues. Germline-derived CDR1 and CDR2 are DFQATT and SNEGSKA (reference sequence). As DNA, the CDR3 is TGCAGTGTAACCAGTGTCGTCAATCAGCCCCAGCATTTT. Its protein product is CSVTSVVNQPQHF.

The CDR3 DNA sequence: TGTGCCAGTTACCGGGGCAACAACAATGAGCAGTTCTTC. As protein: CASYRGNNNEQFF. This chain links TRBV12-3 or TRBV12-4 with TRBJ2-1; TRBD1 or TRBD2 may be the D gene (5 bases each). The V end lost 9 bases, the J end lost 5 bases, and 14 bases lay between the germline ends. The CDR3 has 13 residues.